This entry features one TCR beta chain sequence. Its specificity is not known. This sample stems from a study of tumor-infiltrating lymphocytes in primary liver carcinoma. Study-wide background: There were tumors of stage T1-T3 N0M0, each 4.2 to 10 cm across. Whole-study findings and limits: Tumor-adjacent and tumor-blood pairs showed less overlap than tumor region pairs.

Production of TCR beta cDNA used around 500 ng total RNA together with a constant-region primer. Libraries for TCR beta were built through three nested multiplex PCR rounds, which together made up a slightly modified ARM-PCR procedure. Two initial PCR rounds of about 11 cycles each paired TRBV1-TRBV30 forward primers with a C-beta reverse primer. TCRdb ran MiXCR on the multiplex PCR reads and lists one entry per CDR3 protein. This table holds about 120,000 distinct CDR3 sequences, around 70% found once. Extraction of RNA together with DNA used about 17-31 mg of unsorted bulk tissue. The patients had histopathologically diagnosed primary liver carcinoma, and their disease was treated by surgical resection. This CDR3 contains 15 residues. The V and J ends lost 1 base and 3 bases, in that order; junction bases with no gene match: 6. CDR1 is SGHAT and CDR2 is FQNNGV in the germline V gene.

The origin of this receptor is a woman aged 60 to 75 with primary liver carcinoma and hepatitis B virus infection. V gene TRBV11-2 combines with J gene TRBJ2-7; 7 bases agree with TRBD2. Sequenced sample: tumor-adjacent normal liver tissue. CDR3 DNA: TGTGCCAGCAGCTTAGTGCTTGGCGGGAGCTACGAGCAGTACTTC. This codes for CASSLVLGGSYEQYF.